Described below is a single T cell receptor (beta chain) sequence and its context. Under the authors' procedure: Reference gene primer amplification in the assay estimated nucleated cell counts. The data were produced by immunoSEQ multiplex PCR, yet TCRdb's version contains in-frame clones alone and is incomplete. The DNA gave D and trimming, while V, J and clone size come from that table. The table includes more than 35,000 clones, roughly nine tenths detected once. These data originate in a study of blood T cell repertoires in COVID-19. Turning to the study itself: Samples representing acute and convalescent COVID-19 were sourced from the United States, Italy and Spain. PBMCs, B-cell-depleted T cells, or T cells were the source of the cDNA or gDNA that made up the material.

The receptor comes from a woman aged 30 to 39 in a cohort sampled during active COVID-19. Sequenced: peripheral blood.

In nucleotides, the CDR3 is TGTGCCACCAGTGATGGTCTAGCGGGGACCTACGGGGAGCTGTTTTTT. This gives the protein CATSDGLAGTYGELFF. The chain has TRBV24-1 and TRBJ2-2; 9 nucleotides match TRBD2. J lost 7 bases, V lost 3 bases, and 8 bases had no gene match. The CDR3 contains 16 residues. Germline V gene lookup returns CDR1 KGHDR and CDR2 SFDVKD.